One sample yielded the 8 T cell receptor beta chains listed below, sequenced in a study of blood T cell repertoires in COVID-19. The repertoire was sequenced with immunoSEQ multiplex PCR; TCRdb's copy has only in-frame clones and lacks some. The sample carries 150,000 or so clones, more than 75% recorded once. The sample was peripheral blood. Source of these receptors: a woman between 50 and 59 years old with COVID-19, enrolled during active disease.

CDR3 sequence reads: CANPRDRMNTEAFF. As DNA, the CDR3 is TGTGCCAATCCCCGGGACAGGATGAACACTGAAGCTTTCTTT. The chain joins TRBV19 to TRBJ1-1; TRBD1 matches 8 bases. The V segment lost 10 bases and the J segment 0 bases; nucleotides outside the gene matches: 7. CDR3 length: 14 amino acids. The germline CDR1 and CDR2 sequences are LNHDA and SQIVND (reference sequence).

The chain's CDR3 is CASSSRQGSNQPQHF. The CDR3 DNA reads TGTGCCAGCAGTTCGCGACAGGGCAGCAATCAGCCCCAGCATTTT. V and J are TRBV28 and TRBJ1-5, with 7 bases fitting TRBD1. The germline CDR1 and CDR2 sequences are MDHEN and SYDVKM. The J segment lost 1 base and the V segment lost 4 bases, leaving 4 bases of the junction unmatched. The CDR3 is 15 residues long.

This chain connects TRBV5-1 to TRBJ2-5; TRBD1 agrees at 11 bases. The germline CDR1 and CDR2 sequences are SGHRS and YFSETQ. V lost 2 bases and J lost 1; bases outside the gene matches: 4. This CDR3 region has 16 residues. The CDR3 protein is CASSLGQGASQETQYF. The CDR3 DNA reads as TGCGCCAGCAGCTTAGGACAGGGGGCCTCCCAAGAGACCCAGTACTTC.

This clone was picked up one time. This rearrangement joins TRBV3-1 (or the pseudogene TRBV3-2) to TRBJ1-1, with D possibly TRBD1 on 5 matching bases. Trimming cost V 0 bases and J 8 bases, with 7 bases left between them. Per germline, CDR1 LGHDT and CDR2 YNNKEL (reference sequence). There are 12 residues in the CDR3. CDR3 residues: CASSQDYREAFF. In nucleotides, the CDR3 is TGTGCCAGCAGCCAAGATTACAGGGAAGCTTTCTTT.

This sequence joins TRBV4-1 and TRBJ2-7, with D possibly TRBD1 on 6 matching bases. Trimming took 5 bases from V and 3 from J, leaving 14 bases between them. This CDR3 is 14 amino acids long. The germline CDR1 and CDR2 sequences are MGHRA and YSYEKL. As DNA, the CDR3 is TGCGCCAGCAGCTACGGGGACACCAACTACGAGCAGTACTTC. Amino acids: CASSYGDTNYEQYF.

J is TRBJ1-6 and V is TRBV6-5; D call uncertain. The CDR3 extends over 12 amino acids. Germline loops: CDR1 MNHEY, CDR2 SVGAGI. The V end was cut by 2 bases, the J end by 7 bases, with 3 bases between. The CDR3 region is CASSYANSPLHF. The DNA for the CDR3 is TGTGCCAGCAGTTACGCGAATTCACCCCTCCACTTT.

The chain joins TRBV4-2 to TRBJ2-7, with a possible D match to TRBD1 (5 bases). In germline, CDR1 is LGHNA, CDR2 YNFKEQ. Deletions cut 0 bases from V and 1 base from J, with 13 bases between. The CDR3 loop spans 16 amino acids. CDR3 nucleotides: TGTGCCAGCAGCCAAGATGGGGCAGGCAATTCCTACGAGCAGTACTTC. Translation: CASSQDGAGNSYEQYF.

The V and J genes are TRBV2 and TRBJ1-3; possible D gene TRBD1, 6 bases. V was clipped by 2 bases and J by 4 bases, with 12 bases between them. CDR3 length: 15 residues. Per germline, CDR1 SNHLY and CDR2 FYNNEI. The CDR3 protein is CASSELGAGGNTIYF. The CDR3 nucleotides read TGTGCCAGCAGTGAACTGGGGGCGGGCGGAAACACCATATATTTT.